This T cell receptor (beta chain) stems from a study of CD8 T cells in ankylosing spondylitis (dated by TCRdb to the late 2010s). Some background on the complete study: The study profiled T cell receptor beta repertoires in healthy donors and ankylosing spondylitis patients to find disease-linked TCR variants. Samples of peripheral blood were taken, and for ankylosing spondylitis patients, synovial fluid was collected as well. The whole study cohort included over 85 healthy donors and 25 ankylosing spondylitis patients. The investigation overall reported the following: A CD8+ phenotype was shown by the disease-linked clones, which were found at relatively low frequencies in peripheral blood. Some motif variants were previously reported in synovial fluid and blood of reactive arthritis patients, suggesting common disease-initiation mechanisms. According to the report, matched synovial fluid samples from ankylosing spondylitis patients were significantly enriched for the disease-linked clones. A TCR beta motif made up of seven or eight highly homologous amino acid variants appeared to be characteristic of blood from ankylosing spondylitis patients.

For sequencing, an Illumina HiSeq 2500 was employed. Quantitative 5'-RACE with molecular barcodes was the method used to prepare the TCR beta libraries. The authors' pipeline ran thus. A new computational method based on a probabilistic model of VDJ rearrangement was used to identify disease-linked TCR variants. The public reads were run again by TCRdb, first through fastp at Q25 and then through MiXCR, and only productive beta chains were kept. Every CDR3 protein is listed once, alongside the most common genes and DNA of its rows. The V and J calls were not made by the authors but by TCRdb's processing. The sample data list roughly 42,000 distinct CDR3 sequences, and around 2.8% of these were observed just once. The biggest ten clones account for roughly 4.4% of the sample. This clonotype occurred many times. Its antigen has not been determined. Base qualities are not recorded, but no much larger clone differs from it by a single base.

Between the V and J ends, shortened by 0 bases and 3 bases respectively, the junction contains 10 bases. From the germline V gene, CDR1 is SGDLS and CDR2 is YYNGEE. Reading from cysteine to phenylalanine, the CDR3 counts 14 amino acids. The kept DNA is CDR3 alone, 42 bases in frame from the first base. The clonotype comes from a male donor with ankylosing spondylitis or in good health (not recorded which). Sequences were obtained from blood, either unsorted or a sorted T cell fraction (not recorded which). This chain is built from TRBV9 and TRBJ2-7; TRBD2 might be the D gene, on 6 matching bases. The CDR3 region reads CASSVGGVDYEQYF. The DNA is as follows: TGTGCCAGCAGCGTAGGCGGGGTTGACTACGAGCAGTACTTC.